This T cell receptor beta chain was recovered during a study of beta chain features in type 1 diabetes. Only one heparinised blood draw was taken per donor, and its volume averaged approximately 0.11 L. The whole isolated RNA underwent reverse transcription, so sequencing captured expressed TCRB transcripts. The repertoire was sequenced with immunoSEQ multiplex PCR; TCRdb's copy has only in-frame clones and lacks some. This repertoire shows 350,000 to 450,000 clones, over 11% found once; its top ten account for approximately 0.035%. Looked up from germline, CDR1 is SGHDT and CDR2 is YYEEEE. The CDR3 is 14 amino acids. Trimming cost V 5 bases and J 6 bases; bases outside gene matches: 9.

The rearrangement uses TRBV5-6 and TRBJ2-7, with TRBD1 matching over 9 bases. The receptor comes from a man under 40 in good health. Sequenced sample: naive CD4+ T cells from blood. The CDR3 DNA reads TGTGCCAGCAGGGATCAGGGACAGGGAAGCGAGCAGTACTTC. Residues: CASRDQGQGSEQYF.